A selection of T cell receptor beta chains follows, all from one sample in a study of cytomegalovirus exposure and HLA in healthy donors. Sequencing used immunoSEQ multiplex PCR; TCRdb keeps in-frame clones, though not all of them. The sample includes 200,000 to 250,000 clones, about 80% seen only once; the top ten take 15% to 17%. The material sequenced was PBMCs. The source is a man between 40 and 49 years old in good health and CMV-seronegative. The conserved cysteine and the conserved F or W are not part of the CDR3 here.

TRBV2 | ASRLSDGKGEQY
TRBV6-6 | AIVSGGAYNEQF
TRBV4-1 | ASSQGTSGSNEQF
TRBV5-6 | ASSEGGLGRRGKETQY
TRBV4-2 | ASSQDGGTNTDTQY
TRBV7-9 | ASSLERTGFGNTIY
TRBV7-8 | ASSTDSRDQPQH
TRBV9 | ASSVGLSSTYEQY
TRBV27 | ASSRGQGRQPQH
TRBV18 | ASSPLQGARYTEAF
TRBV2 | ASRYSRTQY
TRBV5-6 | ASSFGTGGDREF
TRBV20-1 | SAQGTSEQY
TRBV9 | ASSVVGLAGDVTGELF